The clone carrying this T cell receptor beta chain has a count of ten or more. Trimming took off 5 bases at V and 5 bases at J, with 13 bases between the two ends. Germline V lookup: CDR1 SGHTA, CDR2 FQGNSA. The CDR3 spans 15 residues. Amplification targeted the TCR beta CDR3 regions, with RNA transcripts as the source material. The first-round RT-PCR employed HTBI primers together with the Qiagen OneStep RT-PCR kit. A multiplex PCR was then performed as the second round. A single record per CDR3 protein comes from TCRdb applying MiXCR to the multiplex PCR reads. The repertoire holds some 150,000 distinct CDR3 sequences, with approximately 40% as singletons. These data originate in a study of Graves' ophthalmopathy and Graves' hyperthyroidism.

The sample taken for sequencing was peripheral blood. The chain couples TRBV7-2 to TRBJ1-6, with D perhaps matching TRBD1 (6 bases). This TCR derives from a young man with Graves' ophthalmopathy. This chain's CDR3 is CASSRRTDHNSPLHF. CDR3 sequence (DNA): TGTGCCAGCAGCCGGCGGACAGACCATAATTCACCCCTCCACTTT.